The 12 T cell receptor beta chains presented below share a single source sample, sequenced in a study of cytomegalovirus exposure and HLA in healthy donors. Both 60 Vbeta primers and 13 Jbeta primers went into the PCR. The method was immunoSEQ multiplex PCR; TCRdb's version includes in-frame clones alone and lacks a portion of them. The sample shows some 34,000 clones, 65% to 75% of them seen only once. Source material: PBMCs. These receptors originate from a man aged 40-49 years in good health and CMV-seropositive.

The chain uses TRBV7-8 and TRBJ2-1; a weak D match, TRBD2 (6 bases). The CDR3 length is 15 residues. The germline V and J ends were trimmed by 5 bases and 8 bases, with 19 bases remaining between them. Germline values: CDR1 SGHVS, CDR2 FQNEAQ. Here the CDR3 reads CASSTLGVAEDEQFF. The CDR3 DNA is TGTGCCAGCAGCACCCTCGGGGTAGCGGAGGATGAGCAGTTCTTC.

The V gene is TRBV11-1, the J gene TRBJ2-3; TRBD1 might be the D (5 bases). Germline CDR1 is SGHAT and CDR2 is FQDESV (reference sequence). Trimming cost V 1 base and J 5 bases, with 19 bases left between them. The length of the CDR3 is 17 residues. The CDR3 loop is CASSLEQVLPRGDTQYF. The CDR3 region has the DNA TGTGCCAGCAGCTTAGAACAGGTGTTACCTAGAGGAGATACGCAGTATTTT.

This clone came up a few times. J is TRBJ2-7 and V is TRBV12-5; D might be TRBD2 (7 bases). CDR3 length: 13 amino acids. The V end was cut by 4 bases, the J end by 7 bases, with 14 bases between. Germline loops: CDR1 LGHNT, CDR2 FRNRAP. CDR3 coding DNA: TGTGCTAGTGGTTCCACAGGGAGGGATGAGCAGTACTTC. Translated, it gives CASGSTGRDEQYF.

The chain links TRBV30 to TRBJ1-3; 7 nucleotides agree with TRBD1. The germline CDR1 and CDR2 sequences are GTSNPN and SVGIG (reference sequence). This CDR3 has 14 residues. V shed 5 bases, J shed 0 bases, and the junction held 4 bases outside the gene matches. The CDR3 sequence is CAWATGNSGNTIYF. In DNA form, the CDR3 reads TGTGCCTGGGCGACAGGGAACTCTGGAAACACCATATATTTT.

This chain joins TRBV9 and TRBJ1-6; D is ambiguous. The V end was cut by 4 bases, the J end by 7 bases, with 15 bases between. Germline CDR1 is SGDLS and CDR2 is YYNGEE. The CDR3 length is 15 residues. The CDR3 is CASSPRPDGNSPLHF. CDR3 nucleotide sequence: TGTGCCAGCAGCCCTCGCCCAGACGGGAATTCACCCCTCCACTTT. Looking up the rest from reference TRBV9 and TRBJ1-6 gives the full variable domain: DSGVTQTPKHLITATGQRVTLRCSPRSGDLSVYWYQQSLDQGLQFLIQYYNGEERAKGNILERFSAQQFPDLHSELNLSSLELGDSALYFCASSPRPDGNSPLHFGNGTRLTVT.

The chain employs TRBV2 and TRBJ1-2; 9 nucleotides line up with TRBD1. The germline V gene has CDR1 SNHLY and CDR2 FYNNEI. The junction had 10 bases not matched to a gene; V was cut back by 6 bases and J by 8 bases. The CDR3 runs 14 residues. CDR3 DNA: TGTGCCAGCAGGAACGACAGGGGGGAGGGAGGCTACACCTTC. Encoded protein: CASRNDRGEGGYTF. The full variable domain, in which reference TRBV2 and TRBJ1-2 provide the parts outside the CDR3, is EPEVTQTPSHQVTQMGQEVILRCVPISNHLYFYWYRQILGQKVEFLVSFYNNEISEKSEIFDDQFSVERPDGSNFTLKIRSTKLEDSAMYFCASRNDRGEGGYTFGSGTRLTVV.

This clone was picked up one time. The CDR3 region has the DNA TGTGCCAGCAGCGACAGGGCTGGAAACACCATATATTTT. It encodes CASSDRAGNTIYF. The genes are TRBV2 and TRBJ1-3; 7 nucleotides agree with TRBD1. The CDR3 runs to 13 residues. Germline CDR1 reads SNHLY; CDR2 reads FYNNEI. Trimming cost V 6 bases and J 2 bases; bases outside gene matches: 1.

The chain links TRBV2 to TRBJ2-5; possible D gene TRBD1, 5 bases. Germline loops: CDR1 SNHLY, CDR2 FYNNEI. The CDR3 length is 13 residues. V was cut by 1 base and J by 5 bases, with 8 bases left in between. The CDR3, as DNA: TGTGCCAGCAGTGAAGGGGGCTTGGAGACCCAGTACTTC. Protein product: CASSEGGLETQYF.

The chain combines TRBV25-1 with TRBJ1-1, with 8 bases aligning to TRBD1. The germline V gene has CDR1 MGHDK and CDR2 SYGVNS. With V trimmed by 6 bases and J by 0 bases, 3 bases remained unmatched. This CDR3 region has 14 residues. The DNA of the CDR3 is TGTGCCAGCAGCCTACAGGGGGTGAACACTGAAGCTTTCTTT. It translates to CASSLQGVNTEAFF.

This clone was seen only a few times. This chain uses TRBV5-8 with TRBJ1-3, with 7 bases aligning to TRBD1. The length of the CDR3 is 16 residues. J lost 0 bases, V lost 2 bases, and 5 bases had no gene match. Germline V gene lookup returns CDR1 SGHTS and CDR2 YDEGEE. CDR3 coding DNA: TGTGCCAGCAGCTTACTGACAGGGCTCTCTGGAAACACCATATATTTT. This gives the protein CASSLLTGLSGNTIYF. The variable domain in full, with the rest retrieved from reference TRBV5-8 and TRBJ1-3, is EAGVTQSPTHLIKTRGQQATLRCSPISGHTSVYWYQQALGLGLQFLLWYDEGEERNRGNFPPRFSGRQFPNYSSELNVNALELEDSALYLCASSLLTGLSGNTIYFGEGSWLTVV.

This chain connects TRBV19 to TRBJ2-5, with TRBD2 identical over 8 bases. The J segment lost 5 bases and the V segment lost 5 bases, leaving 7 bases of the junction unmatched. Germline CDR1 is LNHDA and CDR2 is SQIVND (reference sequence). There are 14 residues in the CDR3. Written as DNA, the CDR3 is TGTGCCAGTAGTGCCGGGACTAGTAGTGAGACCCAGTACTTC. This codes for CASSAGTSSETQYF.

V gene TRBV27 combines with J gene TRBJ1-2, with TRBD1 identical over 9 bases. This CDR3 spans 15 amino acids. V shed 5 bases and J 6 bases; nucleotides not matched to a gene: 10. Per the germline V gene, CDR1 is MNHEY and CDR2 is SMNVEV (reference sequence). CDR3 sequence (DNA): TGTGCCAGCAGTCCCCGGGACAGGGCGGTGAATGGCTACACCTTC. Translating gives CASSPRDRAVNGYTF.